This paragraph covers one TCR beta chain sequence. In its sample, this clone was seen once. The antigen this receptor binds is unknown. No much larger clone is present one base from it, and per-base qualities are unavailable. The CDR3 regions of human TCRbeta chains were analyzed by immunosequencing. Per the authors' processing: Repertoire TCRs were checked for matches against a reference library of SARS-CoV-2-specific TCRs that had been generated using the MIRA antigen-specificity platform. Breadth meant the fraction of unique TCRs that were SARS-CoV-2-associated, whereas depth meant the fraction of total T cells that were SARS-CoV-2-associated. Using the MIRA data, each spike-specific TCR was assigned both to the spike region to which the TCR was reactive and to a CD4 or CD8 class. Log10-transformed breadth and depth values were compared by one-way ANOVA with Sidak's multiple comparisons tests. The clones in this table, taken by TCRdb from immuneACCESS, are in-frame only. Not every clone is retained; where verified, under half of the shortfall comes from an unresolved V gene, and the cause of the rest is unknown. V, J and clone size are taken as reported in that table, and D and trimming were inferred from the DNA itself. The sample profile shows some 190,000 clones; 75% to 90% of them were found once. About 6.9% of the sample goes to the ten largest clones.

These data are taken from a study of T cell responses to AZD1222 COVID-19 vaccine (dated by TCRdb to about 2021). Regarding the complete study: AZD1222 recipients given second doses at about 4 weeks or at about 12 weeks were pooled, since spike-specific TCR depth and breadth were not found to differ between the two schedules. A total of 230 to 250 trial participants underwent TCR sequencing, of whom around 200 received two doses of AZD1222 and about 25 received two doses of the MenACWY control vaccine. Enrollment into the trials was organized by age into subgroups of 18-55, 56-69 and 70-plus years, and those subgroups contained roughly 140, 27 and 60 TCR-sequenced participants, respectively. The paper's findings and limits, for the study overall: CD4 TCRs associated with the vaccine covered the entire spike protein, and the dominant responses were in regions 160-218 and 743-854. Because no samples from the day 14 peak response were available, repertoires could be characterized only after the peak T cell response. The 56-69-year group was small, and its depth increase did not reach significance, likely because of low power. Conclusions about previously exposed vaccinees are limited, since just 5 to 7 AZD1222 recipients were seropositive for SARS-CoV-2 at baseline. Participants were mostly white British and included more females than males, and it was suggested by the authors that clonal diversity may have been underestimated. Reportedly, almost half of the unique spike-specific TCRs recognized epitopes lying outside the regions that are mutated in the B.1.351 and B.1.1.7 variants. A significant rise in spike-specific TCR breadth and depth was observed after two AZD1222 doses relative to day 0 and relative to MenACWY recipients.

The time point label, as the study defines it: baseline before first vaccination. Samples from vaccinated people were obtained from the UK trials COV001 and COV002, which included a single-blind randomized controlled phase 2/3 trial of AZD1222 (ChAdOx1 nCoV-19) in healthy adults. For TCRbeta chain sequencing, PBMC samples were collected from trial participants at day 0 and at day 28 after the second dose. Deletion took 6 bases off V and 0 bases off J, with a span of 12 bases between the germline ends. In the germline V gene (reference sequence), CDR1 corresponds to MNHEY and CDR2 to SMNVEV. Inclusive of the bounding cysteine and phenylalanine, the CDR3 is 15 residues long. The CDR3 DNA has 45 bases and is translated from base 1.

This receptor was obtained from an adult in good health. The chain was built from TRBV27 and TRBJ1-3, with the D segment identity uncertain. This specimen consisted of peripheral blood, obtained on day 0 of AZD1222 vaccination. This receptor carries the CDR3 CASSLLKGSGNTIYF. In nucleotides, the sequence is TGTGCCAGCAGCCTCCTGAAGGGCTCTGGAAACACCATATATTTT.